This T cell receptor beta chain was profiled in a study of blood T cell repertoires in COVID-19. The trim removed 2 bases at V and 6 bases at J, leaving 0 bases unmatched. The CDR3 contains 14 residues. CDR1 WNHNN and CDR2 SYGVQD come from the germline V gene (reference sequence). Measured with immunoSEQ multiplex PCR; TCRdb has only the in-frame clones, and not every one. Of about 300,000 clones detected, 90% appear once; the ten largest clones hold just under 6.5%. The TCR sequence derives from a woman between 50 and 59 years old with COVID-19, enrolled during active disease. The chain joins TRBV10-1 to TRBJ2-2; 10 bases agree with TRBD1. Sequencing was carried out using peripheral blood. CDR3 protein: CASSEGQGAGELFF. The DNA of the CDR3 is TGCGCCAGCAGTGAGGGACAGGGGGCCGGGGAGCTGTTTTTT.